The T cell receptor beta chain under discussion was sequenced for a study of blood T cell repertoires in COVID-19. The overall study: Both acute and convalescent COVID-19 samples were obtained from the United States, Italy and Spain. The analysed material was cDNA or gDNA that came from T cells, B-cell-depleted T cells, or PBMCs.

From germline, CDR1 is LGHDT and CDR2 YNNKEL (reference sequence). V was clipped by 9 bases and J by 4 bases; unmatched bases: 5. CDR3 length: 12 residues. How the authors handled the data: Counts of nucleated cells, estimated from reference gene primer amplification, were obtained. TCRdb's copy holds only in-frame clones and misses some; the assay was immunoSEQ multiplex PCR. V and J calls and clone size are given by that table; D and trimming were obtained from the DNA. The data contain roughly 49,000 clones, 65% to 85% of them singletons. The V call is TRBV3-1 (or the pseudogene TRBV3-2), the J call TRBJ1-2; TRBD1 aligns across 7 bases. Sequencing used peripheral blood. The TCR originated in a man in his forties or fifties with acute or convalescent COVID-19. CDR3: CASSDRAYGYTF. The DNA of the CDR3 is TGTGCCAGTAGCGACAGGGCCTATGGCTACACCTTC.